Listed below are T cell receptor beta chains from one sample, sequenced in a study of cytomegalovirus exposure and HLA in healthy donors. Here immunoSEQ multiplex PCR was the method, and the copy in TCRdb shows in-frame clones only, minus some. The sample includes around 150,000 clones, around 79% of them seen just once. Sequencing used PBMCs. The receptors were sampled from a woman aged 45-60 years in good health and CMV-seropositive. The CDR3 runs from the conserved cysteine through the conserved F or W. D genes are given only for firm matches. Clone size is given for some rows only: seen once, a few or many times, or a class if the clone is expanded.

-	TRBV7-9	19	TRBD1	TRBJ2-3	CASGAVGQGIPLGTDTQYF	TGTGCCAGCGGCGCGGTGGGACAGGGAATACCTTTGGGCACAGATACGCAGTATTTT
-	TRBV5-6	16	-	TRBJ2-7	CASSRAPGKYSYEQYF	TGTGCCAGCAGCCGCGCTCCGGGAAAATACTCCTACGAGCAGTACTTC
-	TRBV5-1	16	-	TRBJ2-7	CASSLLIGATSYEQYF	TGCGCCAGCAGCTTGCTCATTGGGGCCACCTCCTACGAGCAGTACTTC
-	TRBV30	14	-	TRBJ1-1	CAWSVGGSGTEAFF	TGTGCCTGGAGTGTAGGGGGATCGGGCACTGAAGCTTTCTTT
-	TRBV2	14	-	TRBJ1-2	CASSVRQRGDGYTF	TGTGCCAGCAGTGTGAGGCAGCGAGGCGATGGCTACACCTTC
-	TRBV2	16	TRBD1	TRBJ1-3	CASSARQGNSGNTIYF	TGTGCCAGCAGTGCCAGACAGGGAAACTCTGGAAACACCATATATTTT
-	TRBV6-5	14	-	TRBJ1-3	CASSPQIVPNTIYF	TGTGCCAGCAGTCCACAGATTGTGCCAAACACCATATATTTT
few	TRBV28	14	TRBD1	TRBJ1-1	CASRRTGGGTEAFF	TGTGCCAGCAGGCGGACAGGGGGTGGGACTGAAGCTTTCTTT
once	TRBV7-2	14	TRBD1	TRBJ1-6	CASSWGQGASPLHF	TGTGCCAGCAGCTGGGGGCAGGGGGCTTCACCCCTCCACTTT
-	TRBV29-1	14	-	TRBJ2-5	CSVEPPASQETQYF	TGCAGCGTTGAACCACCAGCGTCCCAAGAGACCCAGTACTTC
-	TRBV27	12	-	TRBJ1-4	CASTGVGEKLFF	TGTGCCAGCACCGGAGTTGGGGAAAAACTGTTTTTT
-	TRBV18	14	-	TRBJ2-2	CASSPGPSTGELFF	TGTGCCAGCTCACCAGGCCCTAGCACCGGGGAGCTGTTTTTT
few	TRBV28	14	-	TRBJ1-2	CASSTLDGGYGYTF	TGTGCCAGCAGTACCCTCGACGGGGGATATGGCTACACCTTC
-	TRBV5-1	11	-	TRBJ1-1	CASRQNTEAFF	TGCGCCAGCAGACAAAACACTGAAGCTTTCTTT
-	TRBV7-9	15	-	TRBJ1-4	CASSSHGGAGEKLFF	TGTGCCAGCAGCTCCCATGGGGGGGCCGGGGAAAAACTGTTTTTT
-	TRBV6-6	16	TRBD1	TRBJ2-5	CASSYASGQALGTQYF	TGTGCCAGCAGTTACGCCTCGGGACAGGCCTTGGGGACCCAGTACTTC
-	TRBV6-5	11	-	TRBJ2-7	CASSGSGEQYF	TGTGCCAGCAGTGGTTCGGGCGAGCAGTACTTC
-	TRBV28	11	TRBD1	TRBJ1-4	CASNDRVKLFF	TGTGCCAGCAACGACAGGGTAAAACTGTTTTTT
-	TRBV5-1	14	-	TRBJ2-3	CASSPGRAPDTQYF	TGCGCCAGCAGCCCCGGGCGGGCCCCAGATACGCAGTATTTT
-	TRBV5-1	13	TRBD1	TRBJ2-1	CASSDRGYNEQFF	TGCGCCAGCAGCGACAGGGGGTACAATGAGCAGTTCTTC